A single sample is the source of the 13 T cell receptor beta chains below, sequenced in a study of cytomegalovirus exposure and HLA in healthy donors. PCR primers comprised 60 Vbeta and 13 Jbeta primers. Assay: immunoSEQ multiplex PCR; the TCRdb copy retains only in-frame clones and omits some. This sample has roughly 200,000 clones, with approximately 70% found just once. What was sequenced was PBMCs. These receptors all come from a man aged 40-50 years in good health and CMV-seropositive.

This clone has a handful of counts. This chain uses TRBV7-6 with TRBJ1-6, with 9 bases fitting TRBD1. This CDR3 contains 16 residues. Germline CDR1 and CDR2: SGHVS and FNYEAQ. Trimming cost V 4 bases and J 6 bases; bases outside gene matches: 7. CDR3 bases: TGTGCCAGCAGCTCCGACACGGGACAGGGTAATTCACCCCTCCACTTT. This sequence encodes CASSSDTGQGNSPLHF.

The V and J genes are TRBV27 and TRBJ2-2, with 7 bases lining up with TRBD2. Germline V gives CDR1 MNHEY, CDR2 SMNVEV (reference sequence). The junction had 9 bases not matched to a gene; V was cut back by 0 bases and J by 5 bases. The CDR3 has 17 residues. CDR3 sequence: CASSLSNSLAETGELFF. The CDR3 DNA reads TGTGCCAGCAGTTTATCGAACAGTCTAGCGGAGACCGGGGAGCTGTTTTTT.

The chain employs TRBV5-1 and TRBJ2-2, with a weak D call TRBD2 (7 bases). The CDR3 is 18 amino acids. The ends were cut back, 3 bases at V and 2 bases at J, with 20 bases in the middle. Germline values: CDR1 SGHRS, CDR2 YFSETQ. The CDR3 nucleotides read TGCGCCAGCAGCTCGGAGGGTGCGGGGGCTTTCAACACCGGGGAGCTGTTTTTT. It translates to CASSSEGAGAFNTGELFF. Combining the CDR3 with reference TRBV5-1 and TRBJ2-2 gives the whole variable domain KAGVTQTPRYLIKTRGQQVTLSCSPISGHRSVSWYQQTPGQGLQFLFEYFSETQRNKGNFPGRFSGRQFSNSRSEMNVSTLELGDSALYLCASSSEGAGAFNTGELFFGEGSRLTVL.

The rearrangement uses TRBV29-1 and TRBJ2-2; 9 bases map to TRBD1. The junction had 7 bases not matched to a gene; V was cut back by 4 bases and J by 4 bases. Germline CDR1 SQVTM, CDR2 ANQGSEA. The CDR3 is 15 residues long. CDR3 protein: CSVAGTGLTTGELFF. Written as DNA, the CDR3 is TGCAGCGTTGCCGGGACAGGGCTTACCACCGGGGAGCTGTTTTTT.

This rearrangement joins TRBV14 to TRBJ2-7, with 10 bases fitting TRBD2. Germline V CDR1 and CDR2: SGHDN, FVKESK. V was clipped by 5 bases and J by 2 bases; unmatched bases: 6. The CDR3 sequence is 15 residues long. The CDR3 DNA sequence: TGTGCCAGCAGCGCCGGACTAGCGGATGCCTACGAGCAGTACTTC. Translation gives CASSAGLADAYEQYF.

This chain links TRBV5-1 with TRBJ2-6; the match to TRBD2 covers 11 bases. This CDR3 has 16 residues. The V gene end was trimmed by 4 bases and the J gene end by 2 bases; junction bases not matched to a gene: 2. CDR1 is SGHRS, CDR2 YFSETQ, per germline. CDR3: CASSPGLAAGANVLTF. The DNA for the CDR3 is TGCGCCAGCAGCCCGGGACTAGCGGCTGGGGCCAACGTCCTGACTTTC.

This clone turned up a few times. This chain connects TRBV29-1 to TRBJ1-1, with 7 bases lining up with TRBD1. This CDR3 contains 13 residues. The junction had 8 bases not matched to a gene; V was cut back by 5 bases and J by 5 bases. Germline CDR1 reads SQVTM; CDR2 reads ANQGSEA. The CDR3 sequence is CSVYRTGNTEAFF. CDR3 bases: TGCAGCGTTTACCGGACAGGAAATACTGAAGCTTTCTTT.

This rearrangement joins TRBV29-1 to TRBJ2-7; tentatively, D is TRBD1 (5 bases). This CDR3 is 12 amino acids long. CDR1 and CDR2 from the germline V gene are SQVTM and ANQGSEA. With 6 bases removed from V and 4 bases from J, the gap between germline ends came to 13 bases. The CDR3 sequence is CSVGFQGYEQYF. The CDR3 DNA reads TGCAGCGTGGGGTTTCAGGGATACGAGCAGTACTTC.

The chain employs TRBV5-1 and TRBJ1-1, with D possibly being TRBD1 (6 bases). This CDR3 spans 15 amino acids. Trimming left V 0 bases short and J 3 bases short, with 12 bases between. The V gene's germline CDR1 is SGHRS and CDR2 YFSETQ. The CDR3 sequence is CASSLAAGVYTEAFF. The CDR3, as DNA: TGCGCCAGCAGCTTGGCCGCAGGGGTTTACACTGAAGCTTTCTTT.

The chain has TRBV19 and TRBJ2-7, with 7 bases fitting TRBD2. The CDR3 loop spans 15 amino acids. CDR1 and CDR2 (germline): LNHDA, SQIVND (reference sequence). With V trimmed by 3 bases and J by 3 bases, 8 bases remained unmatched. The CDR3 here is CASSIRWGGGYEQYF. CDR3 bases: TGTGCCAGTAGTATCCGTTGGGGGGGTGGCTACGAGCAGTACTTC. Complete variable domain (other parts from reference TRBV19 and TRBJ2-7): DGGITQSPKYLFRKEGQNVTLSCEQNLNHDAMYWYRQDPGQGLRLIYYSQIVNDFQKGDIAEGYSVSREKKESFPLTVTSAQKNPTAFYLCASSIRWGGGYEQYFGPGTRLTVT.

The chain couples TRBV18 to TRBJ2-6; the match to TRBD1 covers 8 bases. The V segment lost 3 bases and the J segment 0 bases; nucleotides outside the gene matches: 16. Germline values: CDR1 KGHSH, CDR2 LQKENI. This CDR3 contains 21 residues. CDR3 DNA: TGTGCCAGCTCACCTCTTTCCACTGCCGGGACAGGCTCCTCTGGGGCCAACGTCCTGACTTTC. Translated, it gives CASSPLSTAGTGSSGANVLTF.

V gene TRBV11-2 combines with J gene TRBJ2-5; weak D call: TRBD1 (7 bases). With the DNA end fitting TRBJ2-7 better, the J assignment may be wrong. CDR3 size: 14 residues. In germline, CDR1 is SGHAT, CDR2 FQNNGV. The CDR3, as DNA: TGTGCCAGCAGCCGCGACCGACAGGGACTCGAGCAGTACTTC. Translating gives CASSRDRQGLEQYF.

This chain uses TRBV5-1 with TRBJ2-1, with no clear D. Trimming stripped 2 bases from V and 9 bases from J, with 15 bases between. CDR1 and CDR2 (germline): SGHRS, YFSETQ. The CDR3 runs to 14 residues. The CDR3 nucleotides read TGCGCCAGCAGCTTCAGGCCAAGCCCCGCTGAGCAGTTCTTC. It is translated as CASSFRPSPAEQFF.